The 18 T cell receptor beta chains below were found in one sample sequenced in a study of shared clonotypes between healthy human individuals. Naive CD8 cells were CD45RO-negative, positively selected for CCR7, excluding terminally differentiated effector memory CD45RA+ cells. Data came from immunoSEQ multiplex PCR; TCRdb stores just in-frame clones and leaves some out. The profile shows around 2,100,000 clones, around 96% of them singletons. The specimen sequenced was naive CD8+ T cells sorted from blood. These TCRs come from a man younger than 35 in good health.

The rearrangement uses TRBV7-9 and TRBJ2-2, with D tentatively TRBD1 or TRBD2 (5 bases each). Between the trimmed V and J ends, which lost 2 bases and 4 bases, there was a span of 11 bases. The CDR3 totals 15 residues. Looked up from germline, CDR1 is SEHNR and CDR2 is FQNEAQ (reference sequence). CDR3 loop: CASSLWDVSTGELFF. CDR3 nucleotides: TGTGCCAGCAGCTTATGGGACGTAAGCACCGGGGAGCTGTTTTTT.

The V gene is TRBV4-3, the J gene TRBJ2-7; possibly TRBD1 for D (5 bases). The CDR3 contains 16 residues. Germline loops: CDR1 LGHNA, CDR2 YSLEER. V was shortened by 0 bases and J by 3 bases, with 15 bases between the two germline ends. In DNA form, the CDR3 reads TGCGCCAGCAGCCAAGATTTTGGGGCTGGAAACTACGAGCAGTACTTC. Residues: CASSQDFGAGNYEQYF.

The V gene is TRBV4-1, the J gene TRBJ2-1; 8 bases map to TRBD1. CDR1 and CDR2 (germline): MGHRA, YSYEKL. The trim removed 3 bases at V and 4 bases at J, leaving 8 bases unmatched. This CDR3 is built from 16 residues. This chain's CDR3 is CASSQFPGQGYNEQFF. The CDR3 DNA is TGCGCCAGCAGCCAGTTCCCAGGACAGGGTTACAATGAGCAGTTCTTC.

CDR3 DNA: TGTGCCAGCAGCGAAGACAGCTACAATGAGCAGTTCTTC. Amino acids: CASSEDSYNEQFF. J is TRBJ2-1 and V is TRBV7-9; tentative D call: TRBD1 (5 bases). The V gene lost 5 bases and the J gene lost 3 bases, with 8 bases spanning the gap. There are 13 residues in the CDR3. Germline V gene sequence: CDR1 SEHNR, CDR2 FQNEAQ (reference sequence).

With respect to this clone: Within the sample, other DNA sequences also encode this same CDR3. The chain recombines TRBV6-5 with TRBJ2-3, with TRBD2 identical over 9 bases. Germline V lookup: CDR1 MNHEY, CDR2 SVGAGI. The CDR3 loop spans 14 amino acids. Trimming removed 4 bases from V and 3 bases from J; junction bases left unmatched: 2. The CDR3 reads CASSLAGETDTQYF. The CDR3 nucleotides read TGTGCCAGCAGTTTAGCGGGGGAGACAGATACGCAGTATTTT.

J is TRBJ2-5 and V is TRBV28, with D possibly being TRBD1 (6 bases). The CDR3 contains 14 residues. CDR1 and CDR2 from the germline V gene are MDHEN and SYDVKM. The V and J ends lost 2 bases and 3 bases respectively, with 10 bases between them. The CDR3 nucleotides read TGTGCCAGCAGTTTACCAGGGGTCGAAGAGACCCAGTACTTC. Translation gives CASSLPGVEETQYF.

The sample holds one count of this clone. V and J are TRBV27 and TRBJ1-2; D ambiguous. CDR1 and CDR2 from the germline V gene are MNHEY and SMNVEV (reference sequence). This CDR3 is 13 amino acids long. V was trimmed by 3 bases and J by 4 bases, leaving 9 bases between them. The CDR3 spells CASSLRSGYGYTF. CDR3 DNA sequence: TGTGCCAGCAGTTTGCGGTCCGGCTATGGCTACACCTTC.

This sequence joins TRBV7-9 and TRBJ1-1, with a possible D match to TRBD1 (6 bases). The CDR3 sequence is 15 residues long. In germline, CDR1 is SEHNR, CDR2 FQNEAQ (reference sequence). With 4 bases removed from V and 0 bases from J, the gap between germline ends came to 12 bases. The CDR3 DNA is TGTGCCAGCAGCTCCATACAGGGACTGAACACTGAAGCTTTCTTT. Amino acids: CASSSIQGLNTEAFF.

This sequence joins TRBV7-9 and TRBJ2-2, with TRBD1 matching over 11 bases. V was clipped by 5 bases and J by 7 bases; unmatched bases: 9. The CDR3 covers 16 residues. The germline gives CDR1 SEHNR, CDR2 FQNEAQ (reference sequence). The CDR3 DNA reads as TGTGCCAGCAGCCCAGGGACAGGGGGTTCCTTCGGGGAGCTGTTTTTT. Translated: CASSPGTGGSFGELFF.

Turning to this clone: Distinct nucleotide sequences in the sample also encode this CDR3. The V and J genes are TRBV9 and TRBJ2-7, with D possibly being TRBD1 or TRBD2 (5 bases each). Trimming removed 3 bases at V and 2 bases at J, with 9 bases between. The CDR3 has 13 amino acids. Germline lookup yields CDR1 SGDLS and CDR2 YYNGEE. The CDR3 DNA is TGTGCCAGCAGCGCCGGGACCCCCTACGAGCAGTACTTC. Translating it yields CASSAGTPYEQYF.

As for this clone: Other DNA sequences of this sample code for an identical CDR3. The chain couples TRBV7-9 to TRBJ1-1; D unresolved. The CDR3 has 13 amino acids. Trimming removed 1 base at V and 1 base at J, with 4 bases between. CDR1 SEHNR and CDR2 FQNEAQ come from the germline V gene (reference sequence). The CDR3 bases are TGTGCCAGCAGCTTAGTTACGAACACTGAAGCTTTCTTT. It encodes CASSLVTNTEAFF.

The chain uses TRBV9 and TRBJ2-3; weak D call: TRBD1 (6 bases). CDR3 length: 14 residues. The V end was cut by 3 bases, the J end by 4 bases, with 12 bases between. Germline CDR1 is SGDLS and CDR2 is YYNGEE. For the CDR3, the DNA is TGTGCCAGCAGCGCTGCTGGGGGCGCAGATACGCAGTATTTT. The encoded protein is CASSAAGGADTQYF.

This clone is a singleton in its sample. V usage is TRBV4-3 and J usage is TRBJ2-6; D unresolved. Germline lookup yields CDR1 LGHNA and CDR2 YSLEER. Trimming took off 0 bases at V and 2 bases at J, with 5 bases between the two ends. The length of the CDR3 is 15 residues. The CDR3 protein is CASSQEEPGANVLTF. CDR3 sequence (DNA): TGCGCCAGCAGCCAAGAGGAGCCTGGGGCCAACGTCCTGACTTTC.

V is TRBV9 and J is TRBJ2-1, with D possibly being TRBD1 (6 bases). CDR1 and CDR2 (germline): SGDLS, YYNGEE. V was shortened by 0 bases and J by 8 bases, with 12 bases between the two germline ends. This CDR3 spans 14 amino acids. DNA for the CDR3: TGTGCCAGCAGCGTAGCGGTGGGGGCGGATGAGCAGTTCTTC. It encodes CASSVAVGADEQFF. The full variable domain, rest sourced from reference TRBV9 and TRBJ2-1, is DSGVTQTPKHLITATGQRVTLRCSPRSGDLSVYWYQQSLDQGLQFLIQYYNGEERAKGNILERFSAQQFPDLHSELNLSSLELGDSALYFCASSVAVGADEQFFGPGTRLTVL.

This sequence joins TRBV29-1 and TRBJ1-2, with TRBD1 matching 11 bases. The V and J ends lost 3 bases and 4 bases, in that order; junction bases with no gene match: 1. Per germline, CDR1 SQVTM and CDR2 ANQGSEA. CDR3 length: 13 amino acids. CDR3 nucleotide sequence: TGCAGCGTTGACGGGACAGGGGGCTATGGCTACACCTTC. Translating gives CSVDGTGGYGYTF.

The gene calls are TRBV10-3 and TRBJ2-7; D tentatively fits TRBD1 or TRBD2 (6 bases each). Germline CDR1 ENHRY, CDR2 SYGVKD. The V and J ends lost 7 bases and 0 bases respectively, with 19 bases between them. This CDR3 has 16 residues. CDR3 sequence (DNA): TGTGCCATCACCGAGTCCCCGGGGGCCGGCTCCTACGAGCAGTACTTC. Protein product: CAITESPGAGSYEQYF.

J is TRBJ2-5 and V is TRBV5-4, with a tentative D call TRBD1 (5 bases). V lost 0 bases to trimming and J lost 5 bases, with 11 bases between them. Per the germline V gene, CDR1 is SGHNT and CDR2 is YYREEE (reference sequence). The CDR3 has 14 amino acids. The CDR3 loop is CASSLGAGLETQYF. CDR3 coding DNA: TGTGCCAGCAGCTTGGGAGCAGGGCTGGAGACCCAGTACTTC.

The rearrangement joins TRBV20-1 to TRBJ2-3; D unresolved. The CDR3 totals 10 residues. Germline V CDR1 and CDR2: DFQATT, SNEGSKA (reference sequence). CDR3 coding DNA: TGCAGCGGCACGTTGGATACGCAGTATTTT. Its protein product is CSGTLDTQYF.